This record concerns one TCR beta chain sequence. TCRdb keeps only in-frame clones here, not all; method: immunoSEQ multiplex PCR. Here the sample spans 35,000 to 55,000 clones, 87% being singletons. CDR1 and CDR2 from the germline V gene are MDHEN and SYDVKM. The V gene end was trimmed by 6 bases and the J gene end by 2 bases; junction bases not matched to a gene: 6. This CDR3 has 14 amino acids. This sample was included in a study of blood T cell repertoires in COVID-19. This rearrangement joins TRBV28 to TRBJ2-7, with 8 bases fitting TRBD2. The sample consisted of peripheral blood. The TCR comes from a human donor in a cohort sampled during active COVID-19. The chain's CDR3 is CASRTSGITYEQYF. Written as DNA, the CDR3 is TGTGCCAGCAGAACTAGCGGAATTACCTACGAGCAGTACTTC.